This paragraph reports one T cell receptor beta chain. The data originate from a study of blood T cell repertoires in COVID-19. The overall study: COVID-19 samples, acute and convalescent, were from the United States, Italy and Spain. Sources were T cells, B-cell-depleted T cells, or PBMCs; the material itself was cDNA or gDNA.

CDR1 and CDR2 from the germline V gene are SGHNT and YENEEA. This CDR3 is 16 amino acids long. J lost 2 bases, V lost 5 bases, and 9 bases had no gene match. Original methodology: Estimates of nucleated cell counts were drawn from the amplification of reference gene primers. Assay used: immunoSEQ multiplex PCR; TCRdb lists only in-frame clones, some missing. The V and J calls and clone size are taken from that table; D and trimming were inferred from the DNA. The table lists 300,000 to 400,000 clones, around 90% of them singletons, with roughly 3% in the top ten. The sample consisted of peripheral blood. This TCR derives from a woman between 18 and 29 years old who had recovered from COVID-19. The chain joins TRBV11-3 to TRBJ2-4, with 7 bases matching TRBD1. CDR3 in amino acids: CASSPGTAVSKNIQYF. The DNA for the CDR3 is TGTGCCAGCAGCCCTGGGACAGCAGTTTCCAAAAACATTCAGTACTTC.